Below, 4 T cell receptor beta chains from the same sample are listed, as sequenced in a study of beta chain features in type 1 diabetes. Whole-study results and caveats: Shorter TCRB CDR3s, moderately but significantly so, marked every one of the four CD4+ subsets in Type 1 diabetes patients.

Sequencing targeted expressed TCRB transcripts, as all isolated RNA had been reverse transcribed. Sequencing used immunoSEQ multiplex PCR; TCRdb keeps in-frame clones, though not all of them. This table holds around 110,000 clones, about 15% found once. Their antigen targets remain unknown. Sequences were obtained from central memory CD4+ T cells from blood. These receptors all come from a man aged 25-45 years with type 1 diabetes.

This rearrangement joins TRBV5-8 to TRBJ1-1; D possibly corresponds to TRBD1 (5 bases). CDR3 size: 18 residues. The germline V gene has CDR1 SGHTS and CDR2 YDEGEE. Trimming cost V 0 bases and J 0 bases, with 18 bases left between them. CDR3 nucleotide sequence: TGTGCCAGCAGCTTGGGGTTGCAGGGATTAGCCATGAACACTGAAGCTTTCTTT. Translated: CASSLGLQGLAMNTEAFF.

This clone has only a few counts. The rearrangement links TRBV11-2 to TRBJ2-1; 8 bases are a match to TRBD2. The CDR3 is 15 residues long. Germline loops: CDR1 SGHAT, CDR2 FQNNGV. V shed 2 bases, J shed 6 bases, and the junction held 6 bases outside the gene matches. DNA of the CDR3: TGTGCCAGCAGCTTACGTCTTAGCGGGGCCAATGAGCAGTTCTTC. Residues: CASSLRLSGANEQFF.

This clone has more than one count but fewer than ten. This chain connects TRBV7-2 to TRBJ2-7, with 7 positions matching TRBD1. J lost 2 bases, V lost 5 bases, and 3 bases had no gene match. The germline V gene has CDR1 SGHTA and CDR2 FQGNSA. The CDR3 length is 13 residues. The CDR3 nucleotides are TGTGCCAGCAGCCCGGGACAGACCTACGAGCAGTACTTC. It encodes CASSPGQTYEQYF. Looking up the rest from reference TRBV7-2 and TRBJ2-7 gives the full variable domain: GAGVSQSPSNKVTEKGKDVELRCDPISGHTALYWYRQSLGQGLEFLIYFQGNSAPDKSGLPSDRFSAERTGGSVSTLTIQRTQQEDSAVYLCASSPGQTYEQYFGPGTRLTVT.

This clone showed up just a few times. V gene TRBV30 combines with J gene TRBJ1-4, with TRBD1 as a possible D gene (5 bases). There are 15 residues in the CDR3. The V end was cut by 1 base, the J end by 4 bases, with 13 bases between. Germline-derived CDR1 and CDR2 are GTSNPN and SVGIG (reference sequence). The CDR3 region is CAWSEGAGINEKLFF. The DNA for the CDR3 is TGTGCCTGGAGTGAAGGGGCAGGCATTAATGAAAAACTGTTTTTT.